This TCR beta chain is drawn from a study of a mutant IDH1 vaccine in newly diagnosed glioma. Study details: Sex distribution of treated patients was roughly 60% male and roughly 38% female; mean age was around 42 years.

Whole-study results and caveats: Vaccine-induced responses were seen in 93.3% of patients, spanning several MHC alleles.

As concerns this clone: The antigen remains unidentified.

Regarding time point: week 23, last vaccination. Topical imiquimod was applied with each vaccine dose, which held 300 ug of mutant IDH1 20-mer peptide. New WHO grade 3 or 4 IDH1-mutant, ATRX-lost astrocytomas were present in all donors. The V and J ends lost 0 bases and 7 bases, in that order; junction bases with no gene match: 4. From germline, CDR1 is SGHVS and CDR2 FQNEAQ. The CDR3 extends over 16 amino acids. The protocol was immunoSEQ multiplex PCR, while the TCRdb copy is restricted to in-frame clones and leaves out a portion. The profile shows roughly 76,000 clones, 65% to 90% of them singletons.

This sample comprised PBMCs, obtained from a glioma patient whose treatment included an IDH1 peptide vaccine. The receptor was isolated from a man aged 30 to 39 with glioma. Some clones in this sample may be carry-over from other donors' samples. This sequence joins TRBV7-8 and TRBJ1-4; 11 positions match TRBD1. In DNA form, the CDR3 reads TGTGCCAGCAGCTTAGCGCTAGGGACAGGGGGTGAAAAACTGTTTTTT. This gives the protein CASSLALGTGGEKLFF.